Reported below is one T cell receptor (beta chain). Those with alopecia areata gave lesional scalp punch biopsies and peripheral blood. RNA was isolated and reverse transcribed to cDNA, the sequencing template. Repertoires were generated with immunoSEQ multiplex PCR, while TCRdb's copy carries only in-frame clones and drops some. The sample yields some 12,000 clones, 50% to 60% seen once. V lost 1 base to trimming and J lost 8 bases, with 8 bases between them. Germline CDR1 GTSNPN, CDR2 SVGIG (reference sequence). This CDR3 has 12 residues. This specimen comes from a study of CD8+ T cells in alopecia areata. At the level of the study: Tofacitinib administration to treated patients was oral, at 5 to 10 mg twice daily. Tofacitinib lasted 6 to 18 months, then 6 months off drug.

V and J are TRBV30 and TRBJ1-4, with no clear D. The sequence derives from a human donor with alopecia areata. Sequences were obtained from skin. The CDR3 DNA reads as TGTGCCTGGAGTGCCCACCCCGAAAAACTGTTTTTT. This translates into CAWSAHPEKLFF.